The source of this T cell receptor beta chain is a study of cytomegalovirus exposure and HLA in healthy donors. The PCR was carried out with 60 Vbeta primers and 13 Jbeta primers. Original processing notes: The count from a later analysis was roughly 80 million unique TCR beta chains, around 10 million of them shared. The table came from immunoSEQ multiplex PCR; TCRdb's copy has only in-frame clones and leaves some out. The DNA gave D and trimming, while V, J and clone size come from that table. The table has tens of thousands of clones, 82% seen once. On this clone itself: Its matching antigen is unknown.

Study observations and caveats: Earlier analysis yielded a pattern in which most TCR beta V segments were productive about 90% or about 30% of the time. Follow-up analysis later connected one missense variant in DCLRE1C with trimming of TCR beta V- and J-genes.

Germline CDR1 reads SGDLS; CDR2 reads YYNGEE. The CDR3 contains 17 residues. The ends lost 2 bases at V and 1 base at J; junction bases unmatched: 6. This sequence was found in a man between 50 and 59 years old in good health and CMV-seronegative. J is TRBJ2-2 and V is TRBV9; 9 nucleotides line up with TRBD1. Sequenced sample: PBMCs. The CDR3 region has the DNA TGTGCCAGCAGCGTCAACCGGGACAGGGAGAACACCGGGGAGCTGTTTTTT. Its protein is CASSVNRDRENTGELFF. The entire variable domain, with the rest obtained from reference TRBV9 and TRBJ2-2, is as follows: DSGVTQTPKHLITATGQRVTLRCSPRSGDLSVYWYQQSLDQGLQFLIQYYNGEERAKGNILERFSAQQFPDLHSELNLSSLELGDSALYFCASSVNRDRENTGELFFGEGSRLTVL.